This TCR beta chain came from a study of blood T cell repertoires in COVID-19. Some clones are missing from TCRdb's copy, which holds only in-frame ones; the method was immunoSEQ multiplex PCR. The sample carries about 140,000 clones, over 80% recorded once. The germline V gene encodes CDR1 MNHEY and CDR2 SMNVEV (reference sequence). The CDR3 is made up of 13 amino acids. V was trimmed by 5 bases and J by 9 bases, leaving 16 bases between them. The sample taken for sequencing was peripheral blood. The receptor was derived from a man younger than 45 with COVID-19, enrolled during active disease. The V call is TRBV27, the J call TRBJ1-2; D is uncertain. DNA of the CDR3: TGTGCCAGCAGTCCAGAATCAGGCTCCAGCTACACCTTC. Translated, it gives CASSPESGSSYTF.